This T cell receptor beta chain was profiled in a study of blood T cells in healthy people across ages. The use of a sample-barcoded 5' primer and a J-beta primer mix characterized a second PCR of about 7 to 12 cycles. Each of the cDNA molecules was tagged by a template-switch adaptor with 12 random nucleotides. TCRdb independently ran MiXCR on the 5' RACE reads; one entry per CDR3 protein. The sample lists about 800,000 distinct CDR3 sequences; just under 25% were seen once. Study results and limitations: Roughly linear age-related decline in beta diversity appeared, significant by age 40.

As concerns this clonotype: Its antigen is unidentified.

This same sample was also part of a study on T cells of mothers and their children. As reported in that work: Unrelated mother-child pairs always had slightly, but never significantly, lower normalized overlap than related pairs.

The sample consisted of blood. The sequence derives from a boy between 10 and 17 years old in good health.

CDR3 coding DNA: TGCGCCAGCAGCCAGGAGGAGAGAAACATTCAGTACTTC. Residues: CASSQEERNIQYF. The chain recombines TRBV4-1 with TRBJ2-4, with D perhaps matching TRBD2 (5 bases). Per germline, CDR1 MGHRA and CDR2 YSYEKL. The CDR3 runs to 13 residues. V dropped 3 bases and J dropped 6 bases, with 9 bases sitting between them.